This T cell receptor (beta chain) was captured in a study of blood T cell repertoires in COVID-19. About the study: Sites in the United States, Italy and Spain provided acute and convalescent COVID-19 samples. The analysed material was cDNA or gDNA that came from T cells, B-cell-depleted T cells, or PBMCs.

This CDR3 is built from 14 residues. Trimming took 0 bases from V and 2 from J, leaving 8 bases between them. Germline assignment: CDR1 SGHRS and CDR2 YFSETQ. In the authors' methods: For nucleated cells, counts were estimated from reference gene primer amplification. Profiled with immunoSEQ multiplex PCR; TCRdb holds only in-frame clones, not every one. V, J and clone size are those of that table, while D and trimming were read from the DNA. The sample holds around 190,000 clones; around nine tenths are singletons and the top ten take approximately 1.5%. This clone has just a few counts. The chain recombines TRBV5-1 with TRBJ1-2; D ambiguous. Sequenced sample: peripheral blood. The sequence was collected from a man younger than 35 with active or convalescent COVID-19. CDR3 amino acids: CASSLGTGNYGYTF. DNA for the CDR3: TGCGCCAGCAGCTTGGGCACGGGAAACTATGGCTACACCTTC. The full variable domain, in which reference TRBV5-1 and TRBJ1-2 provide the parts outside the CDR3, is KAGVTQTPRYLIKTRGQQVTLSCSPISGHRSVSWYQQTPGQGLQFLFEYFSETQRNKGNFPGRFSGRQFSNSRSEMNVSTLELGDSALYLCASSLGTGNYGYTFGSGTRLTVV.